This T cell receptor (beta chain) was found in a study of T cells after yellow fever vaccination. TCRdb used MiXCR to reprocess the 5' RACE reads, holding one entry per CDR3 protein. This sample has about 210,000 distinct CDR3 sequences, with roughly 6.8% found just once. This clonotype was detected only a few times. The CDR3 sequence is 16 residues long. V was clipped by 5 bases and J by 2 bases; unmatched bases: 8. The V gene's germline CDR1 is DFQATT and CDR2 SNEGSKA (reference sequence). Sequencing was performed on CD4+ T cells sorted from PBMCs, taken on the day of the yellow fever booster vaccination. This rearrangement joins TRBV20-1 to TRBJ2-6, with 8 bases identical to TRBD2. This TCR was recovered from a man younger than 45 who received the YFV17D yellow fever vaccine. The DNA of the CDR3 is TGCAGTGCTCGCCGCGGACTAGCTGCTGGGGCCAACGTCCTGACTTTC. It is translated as CSARRGLAAGANVLTF.